This T cell receptor beta chain was captured by sequencing in a study of blood T cell repertoires in COVID-19 (TCRdb year 2020). Regarding the complete study: The collaborator samples originated in the United States, Italy and Spain and spanned the acute and convalescent phases of COVID-19. Samples were obtained from the ongoing ImmuneRACE study (first 160 participants) and from 1,254 subjects provided by 6 global collaborators. HLA class I and class II types, where available, came from metadata supplied by the sample provider rather than from assay-based typing. The repertoires were made available in a free public database intended to serve as a resource for research on the immune response to SARS-CoV-2. The material from the prospective study consisted of cDNA or gDNA derived from T cells, B-cell-depleted T cells, or PBMCs. The dataset comprised deeply sampled blood TCRbeta repertoires from subjects exposed to, actively infected with, or recovered from COVID-19. Nearly every sample came with metadata listing a de-identified subject ID, COVID-19 status, age in years and sex. Results and caveats for the whole study, not just this receptor: Clinical and demographic metadata were provided uncurated, with the amount varying by source and participant.

In the germline V gene, CDR1 corresponds to LGHNA and CDR2 to YNFKEQ. Including cysteine and phenylalanine, the CDR3 has 18 amino acids. Left in the record is the CDR3 DNA by itself, 54 bases read in frame from the first base. Trimming removed 0 bases from V and 0 bases from J; the gene matches leave 9 bases unexplained. TCRbeta CDR3 regions were amplified from genomic DNA by means of the immunoSEQ Assay, a bias-controlled multiplex PCR. The paper's processing steps were these. Nucleated cell counts per sample were estimated from amplification of reference gene primers within the assay. To quantify the absolute abundance of each unique TCRbeta CDR3 rearrangement, sequence reads were collapsed and filtered. Productive Simpson clonality was computed per sample as the square root of Simpson's diversity index over productive rearrangements. Here the immuneACCESS table is served through TCRdb, limited to in-frame sequences with V and J called. Missing clones are a known gap in these copies; in checked studies unresolved V genes cover under half, and the rest lacks a known reason. That table supplies the V and J calls and clone size; D and trimming were determined from the DNA. The sample yields over 150,000 clones; approximately 85% were counted once. The ten largest clones capture around 1% of the sample.

A word on this clone: Its antigen specificity is not known. The sample holds no much larger clone one base away, and base qualities are not on file.

Collaborating institutions collected whole blood in K2EDTA tubes following their own protocols. Collaborator samples were shipped for TCRbeta analysis as frozen whole blood, isolated PBMCs, or DNA extracted from either sample type. What was sequenced was peripheral blood. The clonotype was recovered from a man aged 35 to 55 with acute or convalescent COVID-19. Rearrangement joined TRBV4-2 to TRBJ2-3; 7 bases in the middle match TRBD2. The CDR3 protein is CASSQDLGGGFSTDTQYF. In nucleotides, the sequence is TGTGCCAGCAGCCAAGATCTGGGGGGGGGATTTAGCACAGATACGCAGTATTTT.